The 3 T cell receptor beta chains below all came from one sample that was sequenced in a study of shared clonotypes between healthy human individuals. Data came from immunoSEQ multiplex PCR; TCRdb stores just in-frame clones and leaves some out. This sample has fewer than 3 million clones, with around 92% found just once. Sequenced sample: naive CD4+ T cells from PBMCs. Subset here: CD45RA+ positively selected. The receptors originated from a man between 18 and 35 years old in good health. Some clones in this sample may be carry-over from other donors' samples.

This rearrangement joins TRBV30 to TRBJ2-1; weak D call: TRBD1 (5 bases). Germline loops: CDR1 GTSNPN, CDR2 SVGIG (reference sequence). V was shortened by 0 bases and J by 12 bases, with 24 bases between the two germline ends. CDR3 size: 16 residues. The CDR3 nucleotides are TGTGCCTGGAGTGTACAATCGGCTATTCTTACAGGTGGGCAGTTCTTC. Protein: CAWSVQSAILTGGQFF.

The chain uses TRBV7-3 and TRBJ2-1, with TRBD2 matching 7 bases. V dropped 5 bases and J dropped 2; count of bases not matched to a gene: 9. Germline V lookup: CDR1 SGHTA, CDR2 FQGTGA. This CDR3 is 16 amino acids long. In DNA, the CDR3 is TGTGCCAGCAGCGAGTCAGTGGGAGGGACCTACAATGAGCAGTTCTTC. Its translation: CASSESVGGTYNEQFF.

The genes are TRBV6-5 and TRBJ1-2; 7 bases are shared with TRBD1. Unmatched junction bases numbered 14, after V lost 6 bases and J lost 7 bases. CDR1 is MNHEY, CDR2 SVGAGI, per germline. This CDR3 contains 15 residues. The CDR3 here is CASSRDSTNSGGYTF. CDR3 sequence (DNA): TGTGCCAGCAGCCGGGACAGCACCAATTCGGGTGGCTACACCTTC.